This entry features one TCR beta chain sequence. There is no known antigen for this receptor. No clone much larger than this one lies a single base away; base qualities are absent. The source of the sample is a study of T cells in Graves' hyperthyroidism and ophthalmopathy (dated by TCRdb to 2018 to 2020). In terms of the full investigation: Peripheral blood was sampled at the time of initial diagnosis, prior to any treatment. To identify TCR V-J signatures that set the groups apart, the researchers used a discovery cohort of 100 or so patients, made up of 40 to 45 with Graves' ophthalmopathy and 55 to 65 with stable Graves' hyperthyroidism. Prospective prediction of ophthalmopathy was tested in an independent validation cohort of approximately 19 hyperthyroidism patients and 15 to 17 patients who later progressed to ophthalmopathy. For training and testing, the 100 patients in the discovery cohort were randomly divided in a 7:3 ratio. In about 6 Graves' hyperthyroidism patients, the study also compared T-cell repertoires from thyroid tissue with T-cell repertoires from blood. After sampling, hyperthyroidism patients received methimazole starting at 30 mg daily, and ophthalmopathy patients received high-dose intravenous methylprednisolone. According to the paper, TCR Vbeta CDR3 sequencing was carried out on about 140 peripheral blood samples, which came from fewer than 50 ophthalmopathy, 70 to 80 hyperthyroidism and roughly 17 progressor patients. On the study overall, not on this receptor specifically: During validation, the model predicted progression to ophthalmopathy a median of approximately 6 months ahead of onset, with almost 71% sensitivity and under 85% specificity. Ophthalmopathy was separated from stable hyperthyroidism by a 13 V-J signature model, with 85% to 90% sensitivity and about 81% specificity obtained in cross-validation and 80%/75% obtained in testing. Sample size was not statistically predetermined, and blinding of investigators to group allocation was not performed. Most expanded thyroid clonotypes (frequency above 0.001) were also detected in blood, a finding suggesting that blood repertoires may reflect thyroid immune responses.

The CDR3 has 14 amino acids, counting the end cysteine and phenylalanine. This entry keeps only the CDR3 DNA: 42 bases, framed from base 1. The germline V gene gives CDR1 as MGHDK and CDR2 as SYGVNS. V lost 0 bases and J lost 4 bases; the stretch between them is 9 bases long. TCR beta CDR3 regions were amplified from RNA transcripts. The first round of RT-PCR for the TCR CDR3 was performed with the HTBI primer set and the Qiagen OneStep RT-PCR kit. The libraries were constructed in a second round of multiplex PCR and then size-selected and purified. Sequencing of the libraries was done on an Illumina HiSeq2000 using paired-end 100 bp reads. The source study handled its data this way. SOAPnuke was used to process the raw data, removing reads that contained adapters or uncalled bases, had a mean Phred below 15, or lacked an exact match to the constant primer or identifier. High-quality paired reads were merged with COPE v1.2.5, and unique nucleotide sequences were defined as clonotypes. MiTCR v1.1 was used to align clonotypes to the IMGT TRBV, TRBD and TRBJ reference segments. The analysis included only V-J combinations with a frequency above 0.0001, which together covered roughly 99% of the repertoires. A TCS score was defined as the ratio between F50 (clonal expansion) and ExV (chaos), using BLOSUM62-based TCRdist between CDR3 peptides within each V-J. Welch's t-statistics and random forest reduced around 550 V-J features to roughly 13, which were used in a naive Bayes classifier (R e1071). TCRdb's own reprocessing of the public reads used fastp at Q25 and MiXCR and kept productive beta chains. Rows are unified per CDR3 protein, each entry keeping the most common DNA and genes. The V and J calls were not made by the authors but by TCRdb's processing. Counted in this sample were about 740,000 distinct CDR3 sequences; 14% of them appeared once. The ten largest clones add up to 9.5% to 13% of the sample.

Stable Graves' hyperthyroidism was defined as no progression to ophthalmopathy during 18 months of follow-up. Hyperthyroidism patients were newly diagnosed, with disease duration under 2 months, and aged 18 to 65 years. Patients with uncontrolled infections, other autoimmune diseases, pregnancy or lactation were excluded. Diagnoses were based on clinical symptoms, serum thyroxine and TRAb, thyroid ultrasound and orbital computed tomography. PBMCs were isolated from about 9 ml of fresh peripheral blood by Ficoll-Paque density gradient centrifugation. Total RNA was extracted using Trizol reagent, and RNA quality was assessed on an Agilent 2100 Bioanalyzer.

The sequence was collected from a woman aged 18-29 years with Graves' hyperthyroidism. The chain uses TRBV25-1 and TRBJ1-2, with TRBD1 as a weak D call on 6 bases. Sequencing was done on a sample of blood. At the DNA level, the sequence is TGTGCCAGCAGTGAATATGGGGGCAGCTATGGCTACACCTTC. Translated, it reads CASSEYGGSYGYTF.